A single T cell receptor beta chain is shown here with its context. The sample is drawn from a study of blood T cell repertoires in COVID-19. Assay: immunoSEQ multiplex PCR; the TCRdb copy retains only in-frame clones and omits some. The sample yields approximately 160,000 clones, around 85% seen once. The V end lost 6 bases, the J end lost 2 bases, and 4 bases lay between the germline ends. CDR1 and CDR2 from the germline V gene are SNHLY and FYNNEI. The CDR3 is made up of 11 amino acids. Specimen: peripheral blood. V and J are TRBV2 and TRBJ2-5; D unclear. The source of this sequence is a man aged 55 to 70 who had recovered from COVID-19. CDR3 in DNA: TGTGCCAGCAGCCATCAAGAGACCCAGTACTTC. Translation: CASSHQETQYF.